Listed below are T cell receptor beta chains from one sample, sequenced in a study of blood T cell repertoires in COVID-19. Using immunoSEQ multiplex PCR, the repertoire was profiled, and TCRdb retains in-frame clones only, with some absent. The repertoire holds a few hundred thousand clones, around 90% seen once, with over 2% in the top ten. Sequencing was done on a sample of peripheral blood. These receptors all stem from a woman aged 45-60 years who had recovered from COVID-19. CDR3s include the opening cysteine and the closing phenylalanine or tryptophan. The D gene is left open where the match is weak. Where a row states a size, it is once, few, many or the class of an expanded clone; other rows omit it.

.	TRBJ1-5	TRBV28	few	TGTGCCAGCAGTTTAGCAGGGATCAATCAGCCCCAGCATTTT	CASSLAGINQPQHF
.	TRBJ1-1	TRBV9	.	TGTGCCAGCAGCGTAGTGTTTAGCGGGCAGAACCTCCACACTGAAGCTTTCTTT	CASSVVFSGQNLHTEAFF
.	TRBJ2-2	TRBV6-5	.	TGTGCCAGCAAGAGGGGGGGGCTGAGTCCCGGGGAGCTGTTTTTT	CASKRGGLSPGELFF
.	TRBJ2-6	TRBV20-1	.	TGCAGTGCTAGTATCCCGGGGGCCAACGTCCTGACTTTC	CSASIPGANVLTF
TRBD1	TRBJ1-4	TRBV4-3	many	TGCGCCAGCAGCCAAAACGTGAGGAGGCAGGGGGCAACTAATGAAAAACTGTTTTTT	CASSQNVRRQGATNEKLFF
TRBD1	TRBJ2-1	TRBV24-1	.	TGTGCCACCCGATCATCTACAGGGGGCCCCTCTAATGAGCAGTTCTTC	CATRSSTGGPSNEQFF
TRBD1	TRBJ2-3	TRBV7-3	.	TGTGCCAGCAGCTTGACAGGGGGGGCAGATACGCAGTATTTT	CASSLTGGADTQYF
TRBD1	TRBJ1-5	TRBV27	.	TGTGCCAGCAGTCCCACAGGGGTATATAGCAATCAGCCCCAGCATTTT	CASSPTGVYSNQPQHF
TRBD1	TRBJ2-5	TRBV30	.	TGTGCCTGGAGTGTACAGGGGCAAGAGACCCAGTACTTC	CAWSVQGQETQYF
TRBD1	TRBJ1-1	TRBV5-1	.	TGCGCCAGCAGCTCGGGACAGGGGAACACTGAAGCTTTCTTT	CASSSGQGNTEAFF
.	TRBJ2-1	TRBV9	.	TGTGCCAGCAGCCCAGAGGGTATGGTCAAGCTATACAATGAGCAGTTCTTC	CASSPEGMVKLYNEQFF
.	TRBJ1-2	TRBV6-2/TRBV6-3	.	TGTGCCAGCAGTTCGGACCGCCAGGGTAACTATGGCTACACCTTC	CASSSDRQGNYGYTF
.	TRBJ1-1	TRBV7-2	.	TGTGCCAGCAGCCCCCTGCGGGGCACTGAAGCTTTCTTT	CASSPLRGTEAFF
.	TRBJ2-7	TRBV10-1	.	TGCGCCAGCAGTTCCAGCTCCTACGAGCAGTACTTC	CASSSSSYEQYF
.	TRBJ2-7	TRBV19	.	TGTGCCAGTAGTACAGGGGTCTCCTACGAGCAGTACTTC	CASSTGVSYEQYF
.	TRBJ1-3	TRBV28	.	TGTGCCAGCAGCCCCTCGGGAATTTTTGGAAACACCATATATTTT	CASSPSGIFGNTIYF
.	TRBJ2-7	TRBV27	.	TGTGCCAGCAGTTTCAACACCGAGCAGTACTTC	CASSFNTEQYF
.	TRBJ2-4	TRBV28	.	TGTGCCAGCACGGGCAGACCTCGGGGAAACATTCAGTACTTC	CASTGRPRGNIQYF
.	TRBJ2-4	TRBV6-1	.	TGTGCCAGCAGTGAGGACAGAGACTTCCTAGCCAAAAACATTCAGTACTTC	CASSEDRDFLAKNIQYF
.	TRBJ2-1	TRBV7-2	.	TGTGCCAGCAGCCACCCCGAGTCCCTAGTCAAAAATGAGCAGTTCTTC	CASSHPESLVKNEQFF
.	TRBJ1-2	TRBV11-2	.	TGTGCCAGCAGCTTAGTACGATGGGCTGGCTACACCTTC	CASSLVRWAGYTF
.	TRBJ1-4	TRBV6-5	.	TGTGCCAGCTTCAGGGGAGGGGGTGAAAAACTGTTTTTT	CASFRGGGEKLFF
TRBD2	TRBJ2-7	TRBV2	.	TGTGCCAGCAGTGAAGGCCTAGCGGGCCTTGTTTTTGAGCAGTACTTC	CASSEGLAGLVFEQYF
TRBD1	TRBJ1-2	TRBV28	.	TGTGCCAGCAGTCCTAGAAGTCGGGACAGCGTCTATGGCTACACCTTC	CASSPRSRDSVYGYTF
.	TRBJ1-1	TRBV29-1	.	TGCAGCGGGGGTGTCGTCACTGAAGCTTTCTTT	CSGGVVTEAFF
TRBD1	TRBJ2-3	TRBV30	.	TGTGCCTGGAATACAGGGGGCACAGATACGCAGTATTTT	CAWNTGGTDTQYF
.	TRBJ1-1	TRBV7-3	.	TGTGCCAGCAGCTCCCTGGGCCTCGACACTGAAGCTTTCTTT	CASSSLGLDTEAFF
TRBD2	TRBJ2-5	TRBV19	.	TGTGCCAGTAGTTTTAGGCTAGCGGGAGGCGGCGAGACCCAGTACTTC	CASSFRLAGGGETQYF
TRBD2	TRBJ2-7	TRBV24-1	.	TGTGCCACCAGTGCCGGACTAGCGGGAGGGCAGTACTTC	CATSAGLAGGQYF
.	TRBJ2-1	TRBV4-3	.	TGCGCCAGCAGCCAAGATCGCAGAACATACAATGAGCAGTTCTTC	CASSQDRRTYNEQFF
TRBD2	TRBJ2-5	TRBV5-4	.	TGTGCCAGCAGCGCGGGACTAGCGGGGAGTCAAGAGACCCAGTACTTC	CASSAGLAGSQETQYF
TRBD1	TRBJ2-2	TRBV19	.	TGTGCCAGTAGTATAGTACAGGGGGCTGCCGGGGAGCTGTTTTTT	CASSIVQGAAGELFF
TRBD1	TRBJ2-7	TRBV5-1	.	TGCGCCAGCAGCTTGAGGGACAGCTACGAGCAGTACTTC	CASSLRDSYEQYF
TRBD1	TRBJ2-3	TRBV4-3	.	TGCGCCAGCAGCCCACAACCCAGTCAGGGGGACACAGATACGCAGTATTTT	CASSPQPSQGDTDTQYF
.	TRBJ2-5	TRBV28	.	TGTGCCAGCACCCTTAGCGGAGCCGAAGAGACCCAGTACTTC	CASTLSGAEETQYF
TRBD1	TRBJ1-5	TRBV28	few	TGTGCCAGCAGCCTACCGGCGACAGGGATTCCCCAGCATTTT	CASSLPATGIPQHF
.	TRBJ2-2	TRBV21-1	.	TGTGCCAGCAGCGAGCGGGGGACAAGCGCGAACACCGGGGAGCTGTTTTTT	CASSERGTSANTGELFF